This note documents a single T cell receptor (beta chain) sequence. This clonotype has ten or more counts. Its binding antigen is unknown. Base-call qualities are not available, and no considerably larger clone is one nucleotide away. V gives up 2 bases and J gives up 2 bases, and the segment between their germline ends measures 0 bases. From a lookup of the germline V gene, CDR1 and CDR2 are SGHVS and FQNEAQ. The CDR3 contains 11 residues, cysteine and phenylalanine counted. The DNA shown is the 33-base CDR3, in frame from base 1. Flow cytometry had shown CD8+CD57+ cell expansion in the patients selected for sequencing. All patients had severe acquired aplastic anemia diagnosed by International Study of Aplastic Anemia and Agranulocytosis and Camitta criteria. No patient had received any therapy when blood was sampled. In the study, sorted CD4+ and CD8+ blood T cells from patients with severe aplastic anemia and from healthy subjects underwent deep sequencing of TCR repertoires. In the USA, patient enrollment took place under clinicaltrials.gov protocols 00001620, 01623167, 00001397, 00071045, 00081523 and 00961064. Ficoll-Paque density gradient centrifugation was used to isolate peripheral blood mononuclear cells. CD4+ and CD8+ T cells were sorted by FACS or magnetic beads before DNA extraction.

TCR beta VDJ combination and CDR3 sequence profiling used genomic DNA as the template. An Illumina HiSeq 2000 was used for TCR repertoire sequencing. On the authors' methods: Repertoires were assessed using TRBV/TRBJ rearrangement plots, CDR3 size and DJ length profiles, and Simpson's diversity index. The most abundant DNA sequence in the deep sequencing data was defined as the immunodominant clone. CDR3 amino acid sequences were screened for sharing across subjects and were compared with published repertoires and the VDJdb database. TCRdb passed the public sequencing reads through fastp at Q25 and MiXCR, retaining productive beta sequences. All rows with the same CDR3 protein become a single entry with the most common DNA and genes. TCRdb, rather than the study authors, made the V and J calls. This sample gives approximately 120,000 distinct CDR3 sequences in total; 40% of them show up just once. Around 2.7% of the sample is held by the ten biggest clonotypes.

This sample is part of a study of CD8+CD57+ T cells in acquired aplastic anemia (dated by TCRdb to the late 2010s). Some background on the complete study: A mean of about 3.2 ug of DNA, ranging from roughly 0.19 to 27.4 ug, was extracted from sorted CD4+ and CD8+ cells. CD8+CD57+ expansion was defined as a frequency above the mean frequency observed in healthy subjects.

What the authors observed across the whole study: Patients and healthy controls showed no significant difference in CD8+ Simpson's diversity (P=0.060). Around 27 CD8+ CDR3 sequences were shared between patients and controls but appeared highly expressed in patients and within their immunodominant clones.

This TCR derives from a human donor with aplastic anemia. The chain employs TRBV7-8 and TRBJ1-1; the D gene cannot be resolved reliably. The sequenced material came from sorted CD4+, CD8+, or CD8+CD57+ T cells (not recorded which) from PBMCs. The DNA reads TGTGCCAGCAGCTTAAACACTGAAGCTTTCTTT. This sequence encodes CASSLNTEAFF.